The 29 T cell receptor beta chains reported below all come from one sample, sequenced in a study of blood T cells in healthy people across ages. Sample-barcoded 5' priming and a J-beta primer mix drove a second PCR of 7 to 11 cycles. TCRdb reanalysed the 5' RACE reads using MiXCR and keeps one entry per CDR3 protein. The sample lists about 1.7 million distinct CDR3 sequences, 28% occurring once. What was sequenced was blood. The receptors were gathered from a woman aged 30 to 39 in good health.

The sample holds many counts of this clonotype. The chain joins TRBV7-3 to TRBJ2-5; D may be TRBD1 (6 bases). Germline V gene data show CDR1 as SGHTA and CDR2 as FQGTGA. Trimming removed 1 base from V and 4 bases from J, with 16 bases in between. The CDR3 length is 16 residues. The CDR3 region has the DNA TGTGCCAGCAGCTTAAACAGGGCGGTCGGTCGAGAGACCCAGTACTTC. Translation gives CASSLNRAVGRETQYF.

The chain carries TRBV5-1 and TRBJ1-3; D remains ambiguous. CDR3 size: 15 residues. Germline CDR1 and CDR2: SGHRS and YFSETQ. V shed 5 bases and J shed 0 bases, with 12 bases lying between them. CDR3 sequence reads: CASRGDGNSGNTIYF. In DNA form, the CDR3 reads TGCGCCAGCAGAGGAGACGGCAACTCTGGAAACACCATATATTTT.

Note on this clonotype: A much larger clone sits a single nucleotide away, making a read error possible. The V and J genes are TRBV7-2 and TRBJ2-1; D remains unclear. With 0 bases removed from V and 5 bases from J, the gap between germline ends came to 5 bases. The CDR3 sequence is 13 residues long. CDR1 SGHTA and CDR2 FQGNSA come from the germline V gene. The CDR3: CASSLAENNEQFF. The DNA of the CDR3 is TGTGCCAGCAGCTTAGCGGAGAACAATGAGCAGTTCTTC.

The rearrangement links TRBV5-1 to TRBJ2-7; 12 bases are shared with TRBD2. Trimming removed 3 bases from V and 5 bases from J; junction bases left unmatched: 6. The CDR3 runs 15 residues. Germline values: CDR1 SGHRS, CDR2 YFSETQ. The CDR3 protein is CASSSTSGSYHEQYF. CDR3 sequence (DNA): TGCGCCAGCAGCTCGACTAGCGGGAGTTACCACGAGCAGTACTTC.

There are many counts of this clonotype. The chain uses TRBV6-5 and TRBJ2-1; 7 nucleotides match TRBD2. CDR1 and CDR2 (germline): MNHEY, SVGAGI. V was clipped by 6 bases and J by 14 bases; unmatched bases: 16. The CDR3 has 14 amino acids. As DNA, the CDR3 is TGTGCCAGCAGACGCCTCCTAGAGGGAGGGCCTGAGTTCTTC. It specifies CASRRLLEGGPEFF.

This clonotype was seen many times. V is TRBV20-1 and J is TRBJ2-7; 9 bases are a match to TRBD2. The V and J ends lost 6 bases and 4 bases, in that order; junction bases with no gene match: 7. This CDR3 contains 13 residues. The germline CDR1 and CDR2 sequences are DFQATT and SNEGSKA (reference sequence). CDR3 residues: CSALAGEVYEQYF. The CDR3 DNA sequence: TGCAGTGCCTTAGCGGGGGAGGTATACGAGCAGTACTTC.

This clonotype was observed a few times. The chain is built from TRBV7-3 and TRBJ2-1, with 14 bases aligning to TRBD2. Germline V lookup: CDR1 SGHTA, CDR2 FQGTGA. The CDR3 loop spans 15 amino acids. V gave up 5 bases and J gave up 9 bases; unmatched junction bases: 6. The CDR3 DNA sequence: TGTGCCAGCAGCGCGACTAGCGGGGGGGCAAGTGAGCAGTTCTTC. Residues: CASSATSGGASEQFF.

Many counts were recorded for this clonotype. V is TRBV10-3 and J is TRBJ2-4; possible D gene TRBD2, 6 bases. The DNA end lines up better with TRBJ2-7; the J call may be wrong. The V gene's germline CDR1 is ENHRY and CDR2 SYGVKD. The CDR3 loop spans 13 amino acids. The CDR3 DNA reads TGTGCCATCAGTGAGTCGACTAGTAACGAGCAGTACTTC. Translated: CAISESTSNEQYF.

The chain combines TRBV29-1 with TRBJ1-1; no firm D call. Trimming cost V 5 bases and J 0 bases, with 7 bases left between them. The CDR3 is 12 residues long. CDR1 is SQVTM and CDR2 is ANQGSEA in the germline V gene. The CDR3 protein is CSVQTLNTEAFF. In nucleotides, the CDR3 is TGCAGCGTTCAGACATTGAACACTGAAGCTTTCTTT.

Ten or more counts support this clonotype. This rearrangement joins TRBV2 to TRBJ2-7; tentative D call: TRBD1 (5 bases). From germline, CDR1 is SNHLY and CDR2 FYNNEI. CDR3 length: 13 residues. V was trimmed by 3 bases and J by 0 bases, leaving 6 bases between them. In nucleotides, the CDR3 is TGTGCCAGCAGTGACAGGGCCTCCTACGAGCAGTACTTC. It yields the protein CASSDRASYEQYF. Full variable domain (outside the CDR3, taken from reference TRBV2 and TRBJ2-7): EPEVTQTPSHQVTQMGQEVILRCVPISNHLYFYWYRQILGQKVEFLVSFYNNEISEKSEIFDDQFSVERPDGSNFTLKIRSTKLEDSAMYFCASSDRASYEQYFGPGTRLTVT.

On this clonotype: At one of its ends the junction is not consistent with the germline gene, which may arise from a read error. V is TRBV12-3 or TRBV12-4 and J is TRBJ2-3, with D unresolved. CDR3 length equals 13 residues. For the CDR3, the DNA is TGTGCCAGCCTCTCCCCTGGCACATATACGCAGTATTTT. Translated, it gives CASLSPGTYTQYF.

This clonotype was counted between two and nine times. The CDR3, as DNA: TGTGCCAGCAGTCTTGACGGGCGCCCCCAGCATTTT. This gives the protein CASSLDGRPQHF. This sequence joins TRBV6-2 or TRBV6-3 and TRBJ1-5; D is unresolved. V was cut by 5 bases and J by 10 bases, with 12 bases left in between. The CDR3 has 12 amino acids. The germline gives CDR1 MNHEY, CDR2 SVGEGT.

Here the CDR3 reads CASRPFNSGNTIYF. The CDR3 region has the DNA TGTGCCAGCAGACCCTTTAACTCTGGAAACACCATATATTTT. The rearrangement links TRBV12-3 or TRBV12-4 to TRBJ1-3; D not resolved. Trimming stripped 6 bases from V and 0 bases from J, with 9 bases between. The CDR3 loop spans 14 amino acids.

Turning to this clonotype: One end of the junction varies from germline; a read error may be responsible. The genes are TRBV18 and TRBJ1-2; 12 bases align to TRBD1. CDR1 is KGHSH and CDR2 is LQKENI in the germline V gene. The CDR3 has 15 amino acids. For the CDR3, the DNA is TGTGCCAGCTCACTGGGACAGGGGGCTAACTATGTCTACACCTTC. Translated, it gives CASSLGQGANYVYTF.

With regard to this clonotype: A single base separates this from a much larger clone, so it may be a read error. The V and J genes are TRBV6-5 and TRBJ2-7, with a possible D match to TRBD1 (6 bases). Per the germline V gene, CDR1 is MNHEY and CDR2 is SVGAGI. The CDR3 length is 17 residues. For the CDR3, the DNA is TGTGCCAGCAGTTACTCCAGGGACACCCCAACCCGAGGGACCCAGCACTTC. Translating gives CASSYSRDTPTRGTQHF.

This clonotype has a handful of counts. The CDR3 sequence: CASMSSGESYNEQFF. In DNA form, the CDR3 reads TGTGCCAGCATGAGTAGCGGGGAATCCTACAATGAGCAGTTCTTC. V and J are TRBV28 and TRBJ2-1, with TRBD2 identical over 8 bases. The ends lost 7 bases at V and 1 base at J; junction bases unmatched: 6. Germline CDR1 is MDHEN and CDR2 is SYDVKM. The length of the CDR3 is 15 residues.

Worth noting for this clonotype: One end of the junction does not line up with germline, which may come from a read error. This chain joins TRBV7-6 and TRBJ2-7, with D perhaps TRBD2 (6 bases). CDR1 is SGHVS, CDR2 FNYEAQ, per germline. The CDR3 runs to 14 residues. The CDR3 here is CVSSLVGGTYEQYF. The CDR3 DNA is TGTGTCAGCAGCTTAGTAGGTGGGACTTACGAGCAGTACTTC.

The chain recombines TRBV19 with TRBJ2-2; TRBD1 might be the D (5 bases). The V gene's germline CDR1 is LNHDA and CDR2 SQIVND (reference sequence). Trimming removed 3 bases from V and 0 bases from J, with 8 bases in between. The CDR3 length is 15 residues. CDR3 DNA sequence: TGTGCCAGTAGTATTGCACAGGCGAACACCGGGGAGCTGTTTTTT. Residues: CASSIAQANTGELFF.

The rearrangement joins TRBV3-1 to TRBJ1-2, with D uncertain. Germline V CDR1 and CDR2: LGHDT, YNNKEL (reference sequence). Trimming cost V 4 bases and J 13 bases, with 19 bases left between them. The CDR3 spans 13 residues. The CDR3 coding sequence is TGTGCCAGCAGCCCTCCGAGGTGGACGGTCGGCACCTTC. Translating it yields CASSPPRWTVGTF.

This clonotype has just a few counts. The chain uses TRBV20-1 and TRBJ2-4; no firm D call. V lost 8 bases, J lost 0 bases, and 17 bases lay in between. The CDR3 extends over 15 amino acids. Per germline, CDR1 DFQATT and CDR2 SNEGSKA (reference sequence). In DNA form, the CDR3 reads TGCAGTACCCTCCTAGGTGGGGAAGCCAAAAACATTCAGTACTTC. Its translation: CSTLLGGEAKNIQYF.

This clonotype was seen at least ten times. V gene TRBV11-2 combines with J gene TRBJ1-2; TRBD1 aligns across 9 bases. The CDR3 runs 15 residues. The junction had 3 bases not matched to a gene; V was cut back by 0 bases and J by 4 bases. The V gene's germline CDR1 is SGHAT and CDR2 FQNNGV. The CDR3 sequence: CASSLDGQGPYGYTF. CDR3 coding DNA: TGTGCCAGCAGCTTAGATGGACAGGGGCCCTATGGCTACACCTTC.

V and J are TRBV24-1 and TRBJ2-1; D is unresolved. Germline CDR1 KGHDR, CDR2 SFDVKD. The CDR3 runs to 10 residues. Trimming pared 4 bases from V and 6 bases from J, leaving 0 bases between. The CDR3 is CATSDNEQFF. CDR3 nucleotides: TGTGCCACCAGTGACAATGAGCAGTTCTTC.

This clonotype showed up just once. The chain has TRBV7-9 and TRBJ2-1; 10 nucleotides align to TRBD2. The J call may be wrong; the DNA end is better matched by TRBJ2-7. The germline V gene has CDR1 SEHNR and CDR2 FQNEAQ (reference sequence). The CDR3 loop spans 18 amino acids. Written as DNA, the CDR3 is TGTGCCAGCAGCACTTCTAGCGGGAGTGGGGGGACCTACAATGAGCAGTACTTC. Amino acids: CASSTSSGSGGTYNEQYF.

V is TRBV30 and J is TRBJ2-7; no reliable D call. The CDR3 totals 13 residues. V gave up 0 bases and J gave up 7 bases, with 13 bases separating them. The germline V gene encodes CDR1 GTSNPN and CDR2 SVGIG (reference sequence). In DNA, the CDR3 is TGTGCCTGGAGTGTAGACCAATACAATGAGCAGTACTTC. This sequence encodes CAWSVDQYNEQYF. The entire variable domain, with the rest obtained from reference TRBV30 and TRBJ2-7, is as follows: SQTIHQWPATLVQPVGSPLSLECTVEGTSNPNLYWYRQAAGRGLQLLFYSVGIGQISSEVPQNLSASRPQDRQFILSSKKLLLSDSGFYLCAWSVDQYNEQYFGPGTRLTVT.

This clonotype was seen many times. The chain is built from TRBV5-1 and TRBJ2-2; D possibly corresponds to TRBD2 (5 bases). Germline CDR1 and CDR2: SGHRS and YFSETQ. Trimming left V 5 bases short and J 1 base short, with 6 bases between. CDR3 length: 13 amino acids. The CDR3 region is CASSRGNTGELFF. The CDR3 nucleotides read TGCGCCAGCAGTCGGGGGAACACCGGGGAGCTGTTTTTT.

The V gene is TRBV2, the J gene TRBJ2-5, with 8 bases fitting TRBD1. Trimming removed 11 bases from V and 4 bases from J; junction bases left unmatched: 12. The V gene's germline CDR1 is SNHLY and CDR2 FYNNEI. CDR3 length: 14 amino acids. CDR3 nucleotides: TGTGCCGGAGGAGACAGGGGTGGTCGAGAGACCCAGTACTTC. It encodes CAGGDRGGRETQYF. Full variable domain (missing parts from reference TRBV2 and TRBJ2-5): EPEVTQTPSHQVTQMGQEVILRCVPISNHLYFYWYRQILGQKVEFLVSFYNNEISEKSEIFDDQFSVERPDGSNFTLKIRSTKLEDSAMYFCAGGDRGGRETQYFGPGTRLLVL.

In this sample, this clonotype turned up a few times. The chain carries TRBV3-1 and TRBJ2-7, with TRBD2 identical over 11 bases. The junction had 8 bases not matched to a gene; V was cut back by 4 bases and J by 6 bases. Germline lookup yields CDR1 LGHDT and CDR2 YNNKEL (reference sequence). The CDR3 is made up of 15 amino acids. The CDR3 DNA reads TGTGCCAGCAGCCCATTACTAGCGGGAGCCTCCGAGCAGTACTTC. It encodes CASSPLLAGASEQYF.

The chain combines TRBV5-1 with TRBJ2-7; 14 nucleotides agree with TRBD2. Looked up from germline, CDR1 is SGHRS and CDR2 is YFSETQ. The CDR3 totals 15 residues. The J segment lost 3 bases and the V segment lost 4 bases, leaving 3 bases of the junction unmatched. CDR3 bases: TGCGCCAGCAGCGAGGGGACTAGCGGGGGCTACGAGCAGTACTTC. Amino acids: CASSEGTSGGYEQYF.

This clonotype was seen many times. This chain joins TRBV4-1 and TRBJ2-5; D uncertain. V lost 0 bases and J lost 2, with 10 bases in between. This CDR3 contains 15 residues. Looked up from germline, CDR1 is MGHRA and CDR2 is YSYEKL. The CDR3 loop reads CASSQEVVLQETQYF. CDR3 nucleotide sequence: TGCGCCAGCAGCCAAGAGGTGGTCCTTCAAGAGACCCAGTACTTC.